This T cell receptor (beta chain) was recorded in a study of long-term antiretroviral therapy in people with HIV. Study-level points and caveats: Even long-term ART left TRB diversity below transplant donor controls, despite gains. Against controls, HIV repertoires showed narrower ranges of CDR3 length.

With survey level as its setting, the immunoSEQ assay was v3.0. Samples were sequenced targeting about 40,000-50,000 T-cell genomes each. Sequencing used immunoSEQ multiplex PCR; TCRdb keeps in-frame clones, though not all of them. The repertoire holds 20,000 or so clones, with around 85% as singletons. This clone appeared once. Antigen unknown. The length of the CDR3 is 15 residues. V was pared by 1 base and J by 1 base, with 1 base of the junction left unmatched. Germline loops: CDR1 SEHNR, CDR2 FQNEAQ (reference sequence). The source of this sequence is a man younger than 35 with HIV. The sample here was unsorted PBMCs, taken 0.9 years after starting antiretroviral therapy. The V call is TRBV7-9, the J call TRBJ2-3, with TRBD2 matching 8 bases. CDR3 bases: TGTGCCAGCAGCTTAGGTAGCGGGGGCACAGATACGCAGTATTTT. It specifies CASSLGSGGTDTQYF.